Detailed here is one TCR beta chain. The target antigen is unknown. Germline V lookup: CDR1 SNHLY, CDR2 FYNNEI. CDR3 length: 16 amino acids. The V gene lost 6 bases and the J gene lost 0 bases, with 15 bases spanning the gap. These data are taken from a study of OX40 agonist ivuxolimab in advanced cancers. Study-wide results and limits: By week 6 at 0.1 to 3.0 mg/kg, blood CD4+ and CD8+ T cells had expanded clonally. Expanded clones were, on average, more numerous in CD8+ T cells than in CD4+.

Sequencing was performed with immunoSEQ multiplex PCR; in TCRdb, only in-frame clones are kept and a portion is missing. Altogether roughly 41,000 clones are present, around four fifths being singletons, with the ten largest covering just under 40%. This receptor was taken from an adult with an advanced solid tumor such as melanoma, head and neck, liver or kidney cancer. The chain combines TRBV2 with TRBJ2-1; either TRBD1 or TRBD2 may fit D (6 bases each). This specimen consisted of CD4+ or CD8+ T cells sorted from blood, obtained in a trial of the OX40 agonist ivuxolimab. The CDR3 spells CASRAPRGLSYNEQFF. The CDR3 DNA sequence: TGTGCCAGCAGAGCACCTCGGGGGCTCTCCTACAATGAGCAGTTCTTC.